The present T cell receptor beta chain was sequenced within a study of memory CD4+ T cells and cytomegalovirus serostatus. The sort gate was single viable CD3+CD4+CD8-CD45RO+ cells for memory CD4+ T cells. On this clone itself: Sequence at one end of the junction differs from germline and may be a read error.

TCRdb's copy holds only in-frame clones and misses some; the assay was immunoSEQ multiplex PCR. The repertoire holds approximately 52,000 clones, with under 80% as singletons. Germline-derived CDR1 and CDR2 are MNHNS and SASEGT. The CDR3 covers 9 residues. This TCR derives from an adult in good health and CMV-seronegative. This sequence joins TRBV6-1 and TRBJ1-1; D unresolved. The material sequenced was memory CD4+ T cells from blood. CDR3 protein: CASSYRSLF. Written as DNA, the CDR3 is TGTGCCAGCAGTTACAGATCCCTCTTT.